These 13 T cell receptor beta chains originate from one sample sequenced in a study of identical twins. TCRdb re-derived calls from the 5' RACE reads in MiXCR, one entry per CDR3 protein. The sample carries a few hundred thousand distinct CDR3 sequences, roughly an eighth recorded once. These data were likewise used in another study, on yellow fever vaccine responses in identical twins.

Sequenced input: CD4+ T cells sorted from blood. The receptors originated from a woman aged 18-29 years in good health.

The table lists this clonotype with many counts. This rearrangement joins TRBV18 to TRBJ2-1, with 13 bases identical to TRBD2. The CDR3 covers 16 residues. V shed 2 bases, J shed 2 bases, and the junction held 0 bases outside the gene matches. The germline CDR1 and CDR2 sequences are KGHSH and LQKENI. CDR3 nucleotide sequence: TGTGCCAGCTCACCAGGGACTAGCGGGGCCTACAATGAGCAGTTCTTC. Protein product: CASSPGTSGAYNEQFF.

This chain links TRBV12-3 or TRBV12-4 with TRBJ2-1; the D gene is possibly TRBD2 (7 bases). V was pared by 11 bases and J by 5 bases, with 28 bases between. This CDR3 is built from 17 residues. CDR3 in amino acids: CAFSPRGRGTTNNEQFF. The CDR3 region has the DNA TGTGCCTTCAGCCCCCGGGGGAGGGGGACTACTAACAATGAGCAGTTCTTC.

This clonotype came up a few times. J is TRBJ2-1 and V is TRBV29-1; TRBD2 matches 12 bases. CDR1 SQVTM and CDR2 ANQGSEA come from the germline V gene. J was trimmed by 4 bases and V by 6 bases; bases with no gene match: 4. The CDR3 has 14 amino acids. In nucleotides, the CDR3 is TGCAGCGTGCGACTAGCGGGAGTTTACAATGAGCAGTTCTTC. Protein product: CSVRLAGVYNEQFF.

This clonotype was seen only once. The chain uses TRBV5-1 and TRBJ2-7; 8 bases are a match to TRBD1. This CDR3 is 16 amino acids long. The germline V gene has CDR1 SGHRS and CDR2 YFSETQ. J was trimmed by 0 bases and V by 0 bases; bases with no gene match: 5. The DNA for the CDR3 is TGCGCCAGCAGCTTGGGGACAGGGCCCTCCTCCTACGAGCAGTACTTC. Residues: CASSLGTGPSSYEQYF.

The CDR3 here is CASSPRGFGYNEQFF. In DNA, the CDR3 is TGTGCCAGCAGCCCTAGGGGCTTTGGCTACAATGAGCAGTTCTTC. The chain carries TRBV7-2 and TRBJ2-1, with D possibly matching TRBD1 (5 bases). CDR1 and CDR2 (germline): SGHTA, FQGNSA. The CDR3 has 15 amino acids. Trimming pared 5 bases from V and 3 bases from J, leaving 14 bases between.

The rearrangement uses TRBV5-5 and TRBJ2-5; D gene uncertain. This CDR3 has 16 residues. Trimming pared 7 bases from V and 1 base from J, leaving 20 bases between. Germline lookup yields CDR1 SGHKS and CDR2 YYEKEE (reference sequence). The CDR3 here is CASRIITRTVQETQYF. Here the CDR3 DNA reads TGTGCCAGCCGAATTATTACCAGGACCGTCCAAGAGACCCAGTACTTC.

Here the CDR3 reads CASSTTRGANVLTF. For the CDR3, the DNA is TGTGCCAGCAGTACCACCCGGGGGGCCAACGTCCTGACTTTC. V and J are TRBV28 and TRBJ2-6; no definite D call. The length of the CDR3 is 14 residues. Germline assignment: CDR1 MDHEN and CDR2 SYDVKM. V was pared by 5 bases and J by 4 bases, with 9 bases between.

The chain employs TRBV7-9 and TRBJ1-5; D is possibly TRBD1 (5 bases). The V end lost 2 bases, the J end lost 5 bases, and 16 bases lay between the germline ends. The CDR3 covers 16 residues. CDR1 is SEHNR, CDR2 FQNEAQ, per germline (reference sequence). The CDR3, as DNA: TGTGCCAGCAGCTTAAGGAGATCGGGGGGAGATCAGCCCCAGCATTTT. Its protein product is CASSLRRSGGDQPQHF.

The CDR3 coding sequence is TGTGCCAGCAGTTGGGTAGCGGATACGCAGTATTTT. Translating gives CASSWVADTQYF. The V gene is TRBV12-3 or TRBV12-4, the J gene TRBJ2-3; the D gene is possibly TRBD2 (5 bases). The CDR3 has 12 amino acids. V shed 4 bases and J shed 6 bases, with 8 bases lying between them.

The CDR3 protein is CASSLRGLRGSYEQYF. Written as DNA, the CDR3 is TGTGCCAGCAGTTTAAGAGGTCTTCGAGGCTCCTACGAGCAGTACTTC. The chain couples TRBV27 to TRBJ2-7; no reliable D call. CDR3 length: 16 amino acids. Germline-derived CDR1 and CDR2 are MNHEY and SMNVEV (reference sequence). The ends were cut back, 2 bases at V and 0 bases at J, with 14 bases in the middle.

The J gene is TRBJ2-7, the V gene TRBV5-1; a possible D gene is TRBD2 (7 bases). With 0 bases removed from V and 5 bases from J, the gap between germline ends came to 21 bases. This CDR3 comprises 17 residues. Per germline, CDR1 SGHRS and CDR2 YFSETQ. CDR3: CASSLALGGATPHEQYF. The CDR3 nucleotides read TGCGCCAGCAGCTTGGCGTTGGGGGGGGCTACCCCTCACGAGCAGTACTTC.

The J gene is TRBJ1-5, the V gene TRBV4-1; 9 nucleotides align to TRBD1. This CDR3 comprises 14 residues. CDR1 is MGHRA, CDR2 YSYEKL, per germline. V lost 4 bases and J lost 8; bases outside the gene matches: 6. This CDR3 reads CASSLHRGLEPQHF. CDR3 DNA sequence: TGCGCCAGCAGCCTGCACAGGGGGCTGGAGCCCCAGCATTTT.

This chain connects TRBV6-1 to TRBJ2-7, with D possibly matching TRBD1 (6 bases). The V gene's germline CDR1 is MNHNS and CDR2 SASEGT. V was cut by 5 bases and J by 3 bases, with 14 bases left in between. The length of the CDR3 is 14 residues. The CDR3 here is CASSPGTFGYEQYF. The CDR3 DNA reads TGTGCCAGCAGTCCCGGGACATTCGGCTACGAGCAGTACTTC.